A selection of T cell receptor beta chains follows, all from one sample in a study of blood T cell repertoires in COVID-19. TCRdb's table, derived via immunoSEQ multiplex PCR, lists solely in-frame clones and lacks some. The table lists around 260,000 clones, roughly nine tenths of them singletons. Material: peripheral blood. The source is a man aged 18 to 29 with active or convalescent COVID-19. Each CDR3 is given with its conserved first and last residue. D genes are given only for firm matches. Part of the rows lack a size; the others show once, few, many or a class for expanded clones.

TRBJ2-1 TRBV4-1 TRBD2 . CASSYSSGGSVEQFF TGCGCCAGCAGCTACTCTAGCGGGGGGTCAGTTGAGCAGTTCTTC
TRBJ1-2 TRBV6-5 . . CASTEGPNYGYTF TGTGCCAGCACGGAGGGGCCTAACTATGGCTACACCTTC
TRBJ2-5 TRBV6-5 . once CASRSAQRPEETQYF TGTGCCAGCAGGTCTGCTCAGCGGCCCGAAGAGACCCAGTACTTC
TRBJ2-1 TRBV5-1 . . CASRVGDYNEQFF TGCGCCAGCAGGGTCGGGGACTACAATGAGCAGTTCTTC
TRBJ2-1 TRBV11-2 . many CASSHTSPEQFF TGTGCCAGCAGCCATACTAGTCCTGAGCAGTTCTTC
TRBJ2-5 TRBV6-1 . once CASSEVSDMTETQYF TGTGCCAGCAGTGAAGTGTCTGACATGACAGAGACCCAGTACTTC
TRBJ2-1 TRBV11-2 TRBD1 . CASSGRDRRRKFF TGTGCCAGCAGCGGCCGGGACAGACGAAGGAAGTTCTTC
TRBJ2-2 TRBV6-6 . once CASSYLIQGPGELFF TGTGCCAGCAGTTACTTGATTCAGGGGCCCGGGGAGCTGTTTTTT
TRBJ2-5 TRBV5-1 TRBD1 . CASRSRPGGLLGETQYF TGCGCCAGCAGGAGCCGTCCAGGGGGTCTCCTTGGGGAGACCCAGTACTTC
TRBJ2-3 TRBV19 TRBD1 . CATGTGHTDTQYF TGTGCCACTGGGACAGGGCACACAGATACGCAGTATTTT
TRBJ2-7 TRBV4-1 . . CASSQTPHTGAYEQYF TGCGCCAGCAGCCAAACGCCCCATACGGGAGCCTACGAGCAGTACTTC
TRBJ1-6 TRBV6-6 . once CASSYSAQISSPLHF TGTGCCAGCAGTTACTCTGCACAAATAAGTTCACCCCTCCACTTT
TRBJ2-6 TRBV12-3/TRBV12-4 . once CASSLAGANVLTF TGTGCCAGCAGCCTTGCTGGGGCCAACGTCCTGACTTTC
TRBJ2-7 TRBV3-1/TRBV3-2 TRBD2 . CASSQVSGRAYEQYF TGTGCCAGCAGCCAAGTGAGCGGGAGAGCTTACGAGCAGTACTTC
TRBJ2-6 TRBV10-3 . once CAISESAGLNSGANVLTF TGTGCCATCAGTGAGTCGGCAGGCCTAAACTCTGGGGCCAACGTCCTGACTTTC
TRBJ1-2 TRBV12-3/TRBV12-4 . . CASNQGTYGYTF TGTGCCAGCAATCAGGGTACTTATGGCTACACCTTC
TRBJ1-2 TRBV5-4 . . CASSLAPGIGYGYTF TGTGCCAGCAGCTTGGCCCCAGGGATCGGCTATGGCTACACCTTC
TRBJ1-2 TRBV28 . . CASSAGNSIQYGYTF TGTGCCAGCAGCGCCGGGAACAGCATACAGTATGGCTACACCTTC
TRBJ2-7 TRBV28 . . CASRLTDPYEQYF TGTGCCAGCAGACTGACTGATCCCTACGAGCAGTACTTC
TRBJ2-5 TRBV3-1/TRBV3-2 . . CASSVAETQYF TGTGCCAGCAGCGTAGCAGAGACCCAGTACTTC
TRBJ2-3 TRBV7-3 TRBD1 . CASSFGQGDRDTQYF TGTGCCAGCAGCTTCGGGCAGGGGGACAGGGATACGCAGTATTTT
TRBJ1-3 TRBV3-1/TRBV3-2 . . CASSQDPRNTIYF TGTGCCAGCAGCCAAGATCCCAGAAACACCATATATTTT
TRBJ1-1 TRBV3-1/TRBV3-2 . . CASSPADRPRGAFF TGTGCCAGCAGTCCTGCAGACAGGCCGAGGGGAGCTTTCTTT
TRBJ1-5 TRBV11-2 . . CASSLSAVDQPQHF TGTGCCAGCAGCTTAAGCGCCGTCGATCAGCCCCAGCATTTT
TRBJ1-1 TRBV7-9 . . CASSLAGVTEAFF TGTGCCAGCAGCTTAGCCGGGGTCACTGAAGCTTTCTTT
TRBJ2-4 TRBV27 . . CASLETGSSVIQYF TGTGCCTCCCTGGAGACCGGCTCTAGTGTCATTCAGTACTTC
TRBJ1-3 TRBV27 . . CASSLHSGNTIYF TGTGCCAGCAGTTTACACTCTGGAAACACCATATATTTT
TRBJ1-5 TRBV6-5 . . CAAERADQPQHF TGTGCCGCCGAACGAGCGGATCAGCCCCAGCATTTT
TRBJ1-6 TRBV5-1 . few CASRQGTGSPLHF TGCGCCAGCAGACAGGGAACGGGTTCACCCCTCCACTTT
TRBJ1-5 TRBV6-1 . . CASSESVRLSNQPQHF TGTGCCAGCAGTGAATCGGTCCGTCTTAGCAATCAGCCCCAGCATTTT
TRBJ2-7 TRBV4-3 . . CASSQDWAGKAYEQYF TGCGCCAGCAGCCAAGATTGGGCGGGTAAAGCCTACGAGCAGTACTTC
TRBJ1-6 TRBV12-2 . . CASRPPPGKNSPLHF TGTGCAAGTCGCCCCCCCCCAGGGAAAAATTCACCCCTCCACTTT
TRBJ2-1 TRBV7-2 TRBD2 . CASSLRDYINEQFF TGTGCCAGCAGCCTCCGGGACTATATCAATGAGCAGTTCTTC
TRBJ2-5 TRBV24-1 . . CATSDSTDQETQYF TGTGCCACCAGTGATTCGACAGACCAAGAGACCCAGTACTTC
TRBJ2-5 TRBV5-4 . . CASTQSPGYGLGETQYF TGTGCCAGCACTCAGAGCCCGGGCTACGGACTCGGCGAGACCCAGTACTTC
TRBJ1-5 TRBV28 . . CASSFNRGYQPQHF TGTGCCAGCAGTTTTAATAGGGGCTATCAGCCCCAGCATTTT
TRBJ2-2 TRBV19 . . CASRTVAGELFF TGTGCCAGCAGGACCGTAGCGGGGGAGCTGTTTTTT
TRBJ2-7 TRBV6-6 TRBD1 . CASSDSRGRVTYEQYF TGTGCCAGCAGTGACTCCAGGGGGCGAGTTACCTACGAGCAGTACTTC
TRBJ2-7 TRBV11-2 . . CASSSHIDNYEQYF TGTGCCAGCAGCTCGCATATAGACAACTACGAGCAGTACTTC
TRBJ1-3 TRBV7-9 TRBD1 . CASSFSGGGNTIYF TGTGCCAGCAGCTTCTCAGGGGGCGGAAACACCATATATTTT
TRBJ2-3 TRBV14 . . CANMIRRTTRDTQYF TGTGCCAATATGATTAGGAGGACCACAAGGGATACGCAGTATTTT
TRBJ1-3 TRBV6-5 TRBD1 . CASSYHDRASGNTIYF TGTGCCAGCAGTTATCACGACAGGGCCTCTGGAAACACCATATATTTT
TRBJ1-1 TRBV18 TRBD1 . CASSPQDREAFF TGTGCCAGCTCACCACAGGACAGGGAGGCTTTCTTT
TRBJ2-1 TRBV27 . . CASSLWGHIREQFF TGTGCCAGCAGTTTGTGGGGGCATATTCGTGAGCAGTTCTTC
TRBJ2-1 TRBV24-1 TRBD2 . CATSGSSGGYNEQFF TGTGCCACCAGTGGGAGTAGCGGGGGATACAATGAGCAGTTCTTC
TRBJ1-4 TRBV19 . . CASRTGTGDEKLFF TGTGCCAGTAGGACCGGGACGGGAGATGAAAAACTGTTTTTT
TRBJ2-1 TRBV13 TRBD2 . CASSSRGLAGARRNEQFF TGTGCCAGCAGCTCTCGTGGACTAGCGGGGGCCCGGAGGAATGAGCAGTTCTTC
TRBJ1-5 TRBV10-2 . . CASSDRTENQPQHF TGCGCCAGCAGTGATAGGACAGAGAATCAGCCCCAGCATTTT
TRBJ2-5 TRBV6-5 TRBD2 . CASSYSPAGVETQYF TGTGCCAGCAGTTACTCCCCAGCGGGAGTGGAGACCCAGTACTTC
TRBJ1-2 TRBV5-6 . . CASSRRDTGSYGYTF TGTGCCAGCAGCCGTCGGGACACGGGGAGTTATGGCTACACCTTC
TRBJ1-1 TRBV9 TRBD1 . CASSVAGQGAFF TGTGCCAGCAGCGTGGCTGGACAGGGAGCTTTCTTT
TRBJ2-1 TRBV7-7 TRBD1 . CASSQRQGPFRQFF TGTGCTAGCAGCCAAAGACAGGGCCCGTTTAGGCAGTTCTTC